This record concerns one T cell receptor (beta chain) sequence. Its antigen has not been determined. Base qualities are not at hand, and no much larger clone is one base apart. The data stem from a study of blood T cell repertoires in COVID-19 (dated by TCRdb to about 2020). Context from the whole study: Samples covering the acute and convalescent phases of COVID-19 were provided by collaborators in the United States, Italy and Spain. The material from the prospective study consisted of cDNA or gDNA derived from T cells, B-cell-depleted T cells, or PBMCs. The dataset comprised deeply sampled blood TCRbeta repertoires from subjects exposed to, actively infected with, or recovered from COVID-19. A freely available public database, intended as a resource for researchers studying the immune response to SARS-CoV-2, is where the repertoires were released. Samples were obtained from the ongoing ImmuneRACE study (first 160 participants) and from over 1,000 subjects provided by 6 global collaborators. Sample metadata almost always included a de-identified subject ID, COVID-19 status, age in years and sex. Where available, HLA class I and class II types were taken from metadata supplied by the sample provider and were not determined by assay-based typing.

CDR3 length: 14 amino acids, cysteine to phenylalanine. This entry keeps only the CDR3 DNA: 42 bases, framed from base 1. Relative to germline, V is missing 5 bases and J is missing 2 bases, with 3 bases of the junction outside any gene match. From a lookup of the germline V gene (reference sequence), CDR1 and CDR2 are LNHDA and SQIVND. Study-wide findings and limitations: The amount of clinical and demographic metadata varied by source and participant and was provided uncurated.

The immunoSEQ Assay, a bias-controlled multiplex PCR, was used to amplify TCRbeta CDR3 regions from genomic DNA. The study's own analysis went as follows. The number of nucleated cells in each sample was estimated by amplification of reference gene primers within the assay. To quantify the absolute abundance of each unique TCRbeta CDR3 rearrangement, sequence reads were collapsed and filtered. For each sample, productive Simpson clonality was calculated by taking the square root of Simpson's diversity index across productive rearrangements. The clones in this table, taken by TCRdb from immuneACCESS, are in-frame only. Not every clone is retained; where verified, under half of the shortfall comes from an unresolved V gene, and the cause of the rest is unknown. V and J calls and clone size are copied from that table; D and trimming were computed from the DNA. The sample table lists about 310,000 clones, around 87% of them with a count of one. Of the sample, 1% falls within the top ten clones.

Each collaborating institution followed its own protocols to collect whole blood in K2EDTA tubes. For TCRbeta analysis, collaborator samples were shipped as frozen whole blood, as isolated PBMCs, or as DNA extracted from either sample type. This TCR was sampled from a man aged 50 or older with active or convalescent COVID-19. Material: peripheral blood. The V and J genes are TRBV19 and TRBJ1-5; TRBD1 lines up with 7 middle nucleotides. CDR3 region: CASSDTGGNQPQHF. The nucleotides read TGTGCCAGTAGTGATACAGGGGGCAATCAGCCCCAGCATTTT.